This paragraph reports one T cell receptor beta chain. Its target is not known. The record originates from a study of vaccination and CD4 T cells after COVID-19. Broader study findings: Early post-infection timepoints were missing, and relatively few convalescent patients were studied.

CD4+ T cells that had been cultured provided DNA sequenced with the Oncomine TCR Beta short-read assay. TCRdb analysed the PCR reads with MiXCR anew, one entry per CDR3 protein. Among approximately 20,000 distinct CDR3 sequences listed, approximately 30% were seen once. Sample treatment: approximately nine-day PBMC culture with coronavirus spike peptide pools or control peptides (ViraFEST assay). Half-medium replacement with fresh IL-2 medium took place on days 3 and 7. The receptor was derived from a human donor with COVID-19. What was sequenced was cultured CD4+ T cells from blood.

This CDR3 reads CASTRDTGRSPLHF. In DNA form, the CDR3 reads TGTGCCAGCACGCGGGACACTGGGCGATCACCCCTCCACTTT. V usage is TRBV19 and J usage is TRBJ1-6; the D gene is possibly TRBD1 (6 bases). CDR3 size: 14 residues. Germline loops: CDR1 LNHDA, CDR2 SQIVND (reference sequence). The ends were cut back, 9 bases at V and 10 bases at J, with 19 bases in the middle.